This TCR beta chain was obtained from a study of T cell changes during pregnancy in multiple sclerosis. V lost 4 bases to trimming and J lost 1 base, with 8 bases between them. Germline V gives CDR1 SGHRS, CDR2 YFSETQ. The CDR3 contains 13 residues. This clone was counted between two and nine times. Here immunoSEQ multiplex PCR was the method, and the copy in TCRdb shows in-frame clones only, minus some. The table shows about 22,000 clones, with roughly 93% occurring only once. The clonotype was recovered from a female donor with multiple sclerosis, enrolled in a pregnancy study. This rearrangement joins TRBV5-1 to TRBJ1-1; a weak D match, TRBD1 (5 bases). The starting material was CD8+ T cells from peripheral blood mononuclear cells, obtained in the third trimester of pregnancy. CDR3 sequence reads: CASSPGQNTEAFF. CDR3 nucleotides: TGCGCCAGCAGCCCAGGACAGAACACTGAAGCTTTCTTT.